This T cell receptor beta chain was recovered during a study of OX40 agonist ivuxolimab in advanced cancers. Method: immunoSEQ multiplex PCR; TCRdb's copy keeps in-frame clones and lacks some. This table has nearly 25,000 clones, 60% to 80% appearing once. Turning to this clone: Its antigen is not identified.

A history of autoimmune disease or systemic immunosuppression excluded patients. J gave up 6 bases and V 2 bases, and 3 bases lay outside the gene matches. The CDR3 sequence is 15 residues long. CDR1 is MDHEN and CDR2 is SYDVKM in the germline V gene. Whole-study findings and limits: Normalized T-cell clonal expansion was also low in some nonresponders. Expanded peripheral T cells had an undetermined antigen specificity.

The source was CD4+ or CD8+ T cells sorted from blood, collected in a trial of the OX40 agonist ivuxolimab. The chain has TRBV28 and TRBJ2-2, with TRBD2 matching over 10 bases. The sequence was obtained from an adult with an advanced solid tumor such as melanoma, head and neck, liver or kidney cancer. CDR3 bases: TGTGCCAGCAGTTTAAGCGGGGGGGCACCCGGGGAGCTGTTTTTT. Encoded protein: CASSLSGGAPGELFF.